One sample yielded the 26 T cell receptor beta chains listed below, sequenced in a study of blood T cell repertoires in COVID-19 (dated by TCRdb to the early 2020s). The library was made by the immunoSEQ multiplex PCR assay. The table was pulled from immuneACCESS by TCRdb, which kept in-frame rearrangements only. Such tables lose some clones; where checked, under half of the loss comes from unresolved V genes, and the rest has no known cause. This sample comprises 210,000 or so clones, approximately 88% of them detected only once. About 7% of the sample goes to the ten largest clones. The source material was peripheral blood. These receptors were taken from a man between 40 and 49 years old with acute or convalescent COVID-19.

The chain couples TRBV30 to TRBJ2-2, with a possible D match to TRBD1 (6 bases). The length of the CDR3 is 14 residues. Germline loops: CDR1 GTSNPN, CDR2 SVGIG (reference sequence). V lost 5 bases and J lost 5, with 15 bases in between. CDR3 amino acids: CAWGDIQGTGELFF. DNA of the CDR3: TGTGCCTGGGGGGATATACAGGGAACCGGGGAGCTGTTTTTT.

Comments on this clone: The junction does not match germline at one end; this may be a read error. The chain employs TRBV7-7 and TRBJ2-5; 9 bases align to TRBD1. Looked up from germline, CDR1 is SSHAT and CDR2 is FNYEAQ (reference sequence). The CDR3 extends over 16 amino acids. Written as DNA, the CDR3 is TGTGCTAGCAGCCCATCTCCGGGACAGGGTTCCGAGACCCAGTACTTC. This codes for CASSPSPGQGSETQYF.

CDR3 nucleotides: TGCGCCAGCAGCCAAGCATTAGGGGGGGCCTACAATGAGCAGTTCTTC. This gives the protein CASSQALGGAYNEQFF. This chain joins TRBV4-1 and TRBJ2-1; D might be TRBD2 (7 bases). The V end was cut by 1 base, the J end by 2 bases, with 12 bases between. Looked up from germline, CDR1 is MGHRA and CDR2 is YSYEKL. CDR3 size: 16 residues.

The rearrangement uses TRBV9 and TRBJ2-1, with 12 bases that match TRBD2. This CDR3 is 17 amino acids long. V lost 2 bases and J lost 12; bases outside the gene matches: 15. The germline V gene has CDR1 SGDLS and CDR2 YYNGEE. The CDR3 sequence is CASSVTSGLAGPLGQFF. CDR3 DNA sequence: TGTGCCAGCAGCGTCACCTCGGGACTAGCGGGTCCCCTTGGGCAGTTCTTC.

The chain is built from TRBV28 and TRBJ1-2; 8 bases match TRBD1. The trim removed 6 bases at V and 2 bases at J, leaving 5 bases unmatched. This CDR3 region has 14 residues. Germline V gene lookup returns CDR1 MDHEN and CDR2 SYDVKM. CDR3 nucleotide sequence: TGTGCCAGCAGCGGACAGGGTCTCAACTATGGCTACACCTTC. It is translated as CASSGQGLNYGYTF.

The chain recombines TRBV4-2 with TRBJ1-2; unclear D gene. This CDR3 comprises 14 residues. Germline values: CDR1 LGHNA, CDR2 YNFKEQ. Trimming left V 0 bases short and J 2 bases short, with 7 bases between. CDR3 region: CASSQEGGNYGYTF. Here the CDR3 DNA reads TGTGCCAGCAGCCAAGAGGGCGGGAACTATGGCTACACCTTC.

The chain uses TRBV7-2 and TRBJ2-3, with TRBD2 matching 7 bases. CDR1 SGHTA and CDR2 FQGNSA come from the germline V gene. This CDR3 comprises 18 residues. J was trimmed by 2 bases and V by 5 bases; bases with no gene match: 16. The CDR3 sequence: CASSHAGRGGAFTDTQYF. The CDR3 DNA follows: TGTGCCAGCAGCCACGCGGGCCGCGGGGGAGCGTTCACAGATACGCAGTATTTT.

The chain links TRBV19 to TRBJ2-3; D perhaps matches TRBD1 (5 bases). In germline, CDR1 is LNHDA, CDR2 SQIVND (reference sequence). V was shortened by 5 bases and J by 1 base, with 13 bases between the two germline ends. This CDR3 is built from 15 residues. As DNA, the CDR3 is TGTGCCAGTAGTTCTCCTGGACACCGCACAGATACGCAGTATTTT. Translation gives CASSSPGHRTDTQYF.

Here the CDR3 DNA reads TGTGCCAGCAGCTTAGGCGCCAGGGGGACCTACAATGAGCAGTTCTTC. It is translated as CASSLGARGTYNEQFF. The chain recombines TRBV5-8 with TRBJ2-1, with 7 bases fitting TRBD1. In germline, CDR1 is SGHTS, CDR2 YDEGEE. CDR3 length equals 16 residues. Trimming cost V 2 bases and J 2 bases; bases outside gene matches: 7.

The rearrangement links TRBV10-3 to TRBJ1-1, with D uncertain. CDR3 size: 14 residues. Germline CDR1 ENHRY, CDR2 SYGVKD. V was shortened by 2 bases and J by 1 base, with 8 bases between the two germline ends. This chain's CDR3 is CAISEPAGNTEAFF. The CDR3 nucleotides read TGTGCCATCAGTGAGCCGGCAGGGAACACTGAAGCTTTCTTT.

This chain joins TRBV5-1 and TRBJ1-6; weak D call: TRBD1 (6 bases). CDR1 and CDR2 (germline): SGHRS, YFSETQ. The V end lost 7 bases, the J end lost 7 bases, and 12 bases lay between the germline ends. The CDR3 has 13 amino acids. DNA for the CDR3: TGCGCCAGCGGAGACAGGATAAATTCACCCCTCCACTTT. It translates to CASGDRINSPLHF.

The V and J genes are TRBV18 and TRBJ1-2, with 7 bases fitting TRBD1. CDR1 and CDR2 from the germline V gene are KGHSH and LQKENI. CDR3 length: 16 amino acids. J gave up 2 bases and V 3 bases, and 9 bases lay outside the gene matches. The CDR3 reads CASSPSGAGGNYGYTF. The CDR3 nucleotides read TGTGCCAGCTCACCCTCCGGGGCAGGGGGGAACTATGGCTACACCTTC.

This chain links TRBV6-5 with TRBJ2-2; a possible D gene is TRBD1 (6 bases). Trimming removed 6 bases at V and 4 bases at J, with 12 bases between. The CDR3 extends over 14 amino acids. Germline-derived CDR1 and CDR2 are MNHEY and SVGAGI. CDR3 bases: TGTGCCAGCAGACCAACAGGGTTCACCGGGGAGCTGTTTTTT. Protein sequence: CASRPTGFTGELFF.

The CDR3 protein is CASSGAGGGKETQYF. As DNA, the CDR3 is TGTGCCAGCAGTGGGGCGGGAGGGGGAAAAGAGACCCAGTACTTC. The chain joins TRBV2 to TRBJ2-5; 9 nucleotides line up with TRBD2. Germline-derived CDR1 and CDR2 are SNHLY and FYNNEI. Trimming removed 4 bases from V and 3 bases from J; junction bases left unmatched: 6. There are 15 residues in the CDR3.

The chain joins TRBV30 to TRBJ1-1; no definite D call. This CDR3 spans 13 amino acids. V lost 5 bases and J 1 base, leaving 11 bases between the germline ends. Germline V gene lookup returns CDR1 GTSNPN and CDR2 SVGIG (reference sequence). The chain's CDR3 is CAWSSGRNTEAFF. The CDR3 DNA reads as TGTGCCTGGTCCTCGGGAAGGAACACTGAAGCTTTCTTT.

This chain uses TRBV19 with TRBJ2-7, with 9 bases identical to TRBD1. V shed 4 bases, J shed 0 bases, and the junction held 4 bases outside the gene matches. This CDR3 is built from 15 residues. Germline lookup yields CDR1 LNHDA and CDR2 SQIVND (reference sequence). Here the CDR3 reads CASSTPGQGSYEQYF. Here the CDR3 DNA reads TGTGCCAGTAGTACCCCGGGACAGGGCTCCTACGAGCAGTACTTC. Full variable domain (missing parts from reference TRBV19 and TRBJ2-7): DGGITQSPKYLFRKEGQNVTLSCEQNLNHDAMYWYRQDPGQGLRLIYYSQIVNDFQKGDIAEGYSVSREKKESFPLTVTSAQKNPTAFYLCASSTPGQGSYEQYFGPGTRLTVT.

This sequence joins TRBV5-5 and TRBJ2-5; a weak D match, TRBD1 (6 bases). Germline assignment: CDR1 SGHKS and CDR2 YYEKEE (reference sequence). The CDR3 totals 14 residues. V lost 4 bases and J 5 bases, leaving 15 bases between the germline ends. The CDR3 region is CASSQRGSRETQYF. DNA for the CDR3: TGTGCCAGCAGCCAGAGGGGGTCGAGGGAGACCCAGTACTTC.

The V and J genes are TRBV6-2 or TRBV6-3 and TRBJ2-5, with TRBD1 as a possible D gene (6 bases). Trimming left V 2 bases short and J 6 bases short, with 13 bases between. Per the germline V gene, CDR1 is MNHEY and CDR2 is SVGEGT. This CDR3 is 14 amino acids long. The CDR3 DNA follows: TGTGCCAGCAGTTACACCCCAGGGGACCAGACCCAGTACTTC. The encoded protein is CASSYTPGDQTQYF.

The rearrangement links TRBV29-1 to TRBJ2-7, with TRBD1 matching 8 bases. In germline, CDR1 is SQVTM, CDR2 ANQGSEA. The CDR3 is made up of 16 amino acids. The CDR3 loop is CRISLSRISGGDEQYF. The CDR3 nucleotides read TGCAGGATATCCTTGAGCCGAATTTCAGGGGGCGACGAGCAGTACTTC.

The chain employs TRBV19 and TRBJ2-5; a possible D gene is TRBD1 (6 bases). V lost 1 base and J 4 bases, leaving 10 bases between the germline ends. The germline gives CDR1 LNHDA, CDR2 SQIVND (reference sequence). The CDR3 is made up of 14 amino acids. The CDR3 sequence: CASSIVGGLETQYF. The CDR3 nucleotides are TGTGCCAGTAGTATAGTTGGGGGCTTAGAGACCCAGTACTTC.

This sequence joins TRBV7-9 and TRBJ1-6; D might be TRBD1 (5 bases). V was cut by 1 base and J by 10 bases, with 14 bases left in between. This CDR3 spans 15 amino acids. The V gene's germline CDR1 is SEHNR and CDR2 FQNEAQ (reference sequence). Here the CDR3 reads CASSLGLGVGSPLHF. The DNA of the CDR3 is TGTGCCAGCAGCTTAGGTCTAGGGGTCGGATCACCCCTCCACTTT.

The chain couples TRBV5-1 to TRBJ2-4; 7 nucleotides line up with TRBD1. The CDR3 is 16 amino acids. Trimming cost V 4 bases and J 5 bases; bases outside gene matches: 12. The germline CDR1 and CDR2 sequences are SGHRS and YFSETQ. DNA for the CDR3: TGCGCCAGCAGCCCGGACAGGCCCGGGATACAAAACATTCAGTACTTC. It codes for CASSPDRPGIQNIQYF.

V and J are TRBV15 and TRBJ2-1, with 7 bases that match TRBD1. The V gene's germline CDR1 is LNHNV and CDR2 YYDKDF (reference sequence). This CDR3 has 14 amino acids. The ends lost 1 base at V and 6 bases at J; junction bases unmatched: 3. CDR3 DNA: TGTGCCACCAGCAGAGGGGACAGCCCCAATGAGCAGTTCTTC. Encoded protein: CATSRGDSPNEQFF.

About this clone: This same CDR3 is encoded by further DNA sequences in the sample. The chain recombines TRBV7-8 with TRBJ2-5, with D perhaps matching TRBD1 (6 bases). V was clipped by 1 base and J by 3 bases, with 6 bases between them. Germline loops: CDR1 SGHVS, CDR2 FQNEAQ. The CDR3 runs 13 residues. The CDR3 sequence is CASSLDREETQYF. The CDR3 coding sequence is TGTGCCAGCAGCTTAGACAGGGAAGAGACCCAGTACTTC.

The gene calls are TRBV5-1 and TRBJ2-1, with TRBD2 matching 9 bases. CDR3 length equals 16 residues. CDR1 is SGHRS and CDR2 is YFSETQ in the germline V gene. V trimming: 4 bases; J trimming: 5 bases; junction bases outside the gene matches: 10. CDR3 in DNA: TGCGCCAGCAGCCCACCGTTAGCGGGGGTGAACAATGAGCAGTTCTTC. It specifies CASSPPLAGVNNEQFF.

The chain uses TRBV28 and TRBJ1-1, with D possibly matching TRBD1 (6 bases). Germline CDR1 and CDR2: MDHEN and SYDVKM. Trimming removed 5 bases at V and 1 base at J, with 14 bases between. This CDR3 contains 15 residues. This CDR3 is CASSPIGQSNTEAFF. CDR3 sequence (DNA): TGTGCCAGCAGTCCTATCGGACAGTCGAACACTGAAGCTTTCTTT. Variable domain in full (rest from reference TRBV28 and TRBJ1-1): DVKVTQSSRYLVKRTGEKVFLECVQDMDHENMFWYRQDPGLGLRLIYFSYDVKMKEKGDIPEGYSVSREKKERFSLILESASTNQTSMYLCASSPIGQSNTEAFFGQGTRLTVV.